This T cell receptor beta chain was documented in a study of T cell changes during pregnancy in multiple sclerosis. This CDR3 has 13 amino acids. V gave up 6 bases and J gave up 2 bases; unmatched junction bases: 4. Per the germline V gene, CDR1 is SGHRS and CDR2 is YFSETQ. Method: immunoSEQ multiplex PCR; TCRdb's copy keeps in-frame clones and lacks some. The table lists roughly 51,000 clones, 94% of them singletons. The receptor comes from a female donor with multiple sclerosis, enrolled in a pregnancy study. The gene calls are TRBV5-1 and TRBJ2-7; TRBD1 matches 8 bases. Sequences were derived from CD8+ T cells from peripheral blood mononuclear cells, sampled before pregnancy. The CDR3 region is CASMGRGPYEQYF. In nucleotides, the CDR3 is TGCGCCAGCATGGGCAGGGGGCCCTACGAGCAGTACTTC. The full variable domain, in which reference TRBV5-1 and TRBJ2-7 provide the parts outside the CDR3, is KAGVTQTPRYLIKTRGQQVTLSCSPISGHRSVSWYQQTPGQGLQFLFEYFSETQRNKGNFPGRFSGRQFSNSRSEMNVSTLELGDSALYLCASMGRGPYEQYFGPGTRLTVT.